The 22 T cell receptor beta chains presented below share a single source sample, sequenced in a study of OX40 agonist ivuxolimab in advanced cancers. Assay used: immunoSEQ multiplex PCR; TCRdb lists only in-frame clones, some missing. The sample has about 73,000 clones; 85% are singletons. The source was CD4+ or CD8+ T cells sorted from blood, collected in a trial of the OX40 agonist ivuxolimab. All receptors derive from an adult with an advanced solid tumor such as melanoma, head and neck, liver or kidney cancer.

The chain combines TRBV7-9 with TRBJ2-2; D call uncertain. Trimming left V 8 bases short and J 2 bases short, with 15 bases between. CDR3 length: 15 amino acids. Germline CDR1 reads SEHNR; CDR2 reads FQNEAQ (reference sequence). DNA of the CDR3: TGTGCCAGCGGGCGGTCTGGAGTTAACACCGGGGAGCTGTTTTTT. Translated: CASGRSGVNTGELFF.

The V gene is TRBV10-3, the J gene TRBJ2-2; D may be TRBD2 (6 bases). This CDR3 has 14 amino acids. V shed 11 bases and J shed 4 bases, with 17 bases lying between them. CDR1 and CDR2 (germline): ENHRY, SYGVKD. Here the CDR3 reads CAGRGTSGTGELFF. In nucleotides, the CDR3 is TGTGCCGGCCGGGGGACCTCGGGCACCGGGGAGCTGTTTTTT.

The chain links TRBV6-5 to TRBJ2-5, with 9 positions matching TRBD1. There are 15 residues in the CDR3. Trimming removed 0 bases from V and 4 bases from J; junction bases left unmatched: 3. Germline-derived CDR1 and CDR2 are MNHEY and SVGAGI. CDR3 nucleotide sequence: TGTGCCAGCAGTTACTCGGACAGGGGCGGAGAGACCCAGTACTTC. Its translation is CASSYSDRGGETQYF.

This clone was seen only a few times. CDR3 amino acids: CSVELFGQLHF. For the CDR3, the DNA is TGCAGCGTTGAACTTTTCGGCCAACTCCACTTT. The chain uses TRBV29-1 and TRBJ1-6; D is unresolved. Germline-derived CDR1 and CDR2 are SQVTM and ANQGSEA. V was cut by 2 bases and J by 16 bases, with 12 bases left in between. The CDR3 length is 11 residues.

The genes are TRBV6-9 and TRBJ1-3; the D is unclear. V was shortened by 6 bases and J by 3 bases, with 15 bases between the two germline ends. The CDR3 spans 15 residues. Germline V gives CDR1 MNHGY, CDR2 SVAAGI. This CDR3 is CASSDGSAGGNTIYF. The DNA of the CDR3 is TGTGCCAGCAGCGATGGGTCGGCAGGTGGAAACACCATATATTTT.

The rearrangement links TRBV19 to TRBJ1-2, with TRBD1 matching over 7 bases. Germline lookup yields CDR1 LNHDA and CDR2 SQIVND (reference sequence). J gave up 4 bases and V 8 bases, and 7 bases lay outside the gene matches. The CDR3 totals 13 residues. CDR3 nucleotide sequence: TGTGCCAGTGCACAGGGGAAGGGCTATGGCTACACCTTC. Translation gives CASAQGKGYGYTF. The full variable domain, completed using reference TRBV19 and TRBJ1-2, is DGGITQSPKYLFRKEGQNVTLSCEQNLNHDAMYWYRQDPGQGLRLIYYSQIVNDFQKGDIAEGYSVSREKKESFPLTVTSAQKNPTAFYLCASAQGKGYGYTFGSGTRLTVV.

This clone was counted at least ten times. The V call is TRBV7-6, the J call TRBJ1-2, with TRBD1 matching over 8 bases. V was pared by 5 bases and J by 4 bases, with 9 bases of the junction left unmatched. Germline CDR1 and CDR2: SGHVS and FNYEAQ. The CDR3 length is 15 residues. The CDR3 sequence is CASSIDRGGSYGYTF. The DNA of the CDR3 is TGTGCCAGCAGCATAGACAGGGGAGGGAGCTATGGCTACACCTTC.

Turning to this clone: Other nucleotide sequences in the sample specify the same CDR3. V gene TRBV5-1 combines with J gene TRBJ2-5; D ambiguous. The CDR3 consists of 14 residues. Germline-derived CDR1 and CDR2 are SGHRS and YFSETQ. The germline V and J ends were trimmed by 0 bases and 5 bases, with 11 bases remaining between them. In nucleotides, the CDR3 is TGCGCCAGCAGCTTGGACCGTGTTGGGGAGACCCAGTACTTC. It specifies CASSLDRVGETQYF.

This sequence joins TRBV27 and TRBJ2-1; TRBD2 matches at 9 bases. V was clipped by 2 bases and J by 10 bases; unmatched bases: 12. Germline CDR1 MNHEY, CDR2 SMNVEV (reference sequence). The length of the CDR3 is 16 residues. In DNA form, the CDR3 reads TGTGCCAGCAGTTTAAATAGCGGGGGCCCGTTAGGGGAGCAGTTCTTC. Translation: CASSLNSGGPLGEQFF.

The chain has TRBV11-2 and TRBJ1-3; TRBD1 agrees at 8 bases. The CDR3 consists of 15 residues. The ends lost 4 bases at V and 5 bases at J; junction bases unmatched: 7. Per germline, CDR1 SGHAT and CDR2 FQNNGV. CDR3 nucleotide sequence: TGTGCCAGCAGCTCCACGGACAGGGCGCGAAACACCATATATTTT. As protein: CASSSTDRARNTIYF.

The V gene is TRBV6-5, the J gene TRBJ2-7, with D unclear. Per the germline V gene, CDR1 is MNHEY and CDR2 is SVGAGI. With 6 bases removed from V and 3 bases from J, the gap between germline ends came to 12 bases. This CDR3 comprises 13 residues. This CDR3 is CASRRHENYEQYF. The CDR3 DNA is TGTGCCAGCAGGCGACACGAGAACTACGAGCAGTACTTC.

This chain links TRBV11-2 with TRBJ2-7, with 11 bases identical to TRBD1. V gave up 5 bases and J gave up 2 bases; unmatched junction bases: 2. The CDR3 loop spans 14 amino acids. Germline CDR1 reads SGHAT; CDR2 reads FQNNGV. CDR3 nucleotide sequence: TGTGCCAGCAGCCTGGACAGGGGGCCCTACGAGCAGTACTTC. Encoded protein: CASSLDRGPYEQYF.

The chain employs TRBV7-2 and TRBJ2-7, with TRBD2 identical over 15 bases. V shed 5 bases and J 4 bases; nucleotides not matched to a gene: 9. Germline V gene sequence: CDR1 SGHTA, CDR2 FQGNSA. CDR3 length equals 17 residues. The CDR3 DNA sequence: TGTGCCAGCAGCCGGACTAGCGGGGGGGCTGGGTCTTACGAGCAGTACTTC. Protein sequence: CASSRTSGGAGSYEQYF. The full variable domain, with the rest looked up from reference TRBV7-2 and TRBJ2-7, is GAGVSQSPSNKVTEKGKDVELRCDPISGHTALYWYRQSLGQGLEFLIYFQGNSAPDKSGLPSDRFSAERTGGSVSTLTIQRTQQEDSAVYLCASSRTSGGAGSYEQYFGPGTRLTVT.

This sequence joins TRBV6-1 and TRBJ2-5; TRBD2 agrees at 13 bases. V lost 5 bases and J lost 5; bases outside the gene matches: 5. This CDR3 region has 15 residues. Germline V gives CDR1 MNHNS, CDR2 SASEGT. CDR3 protein: CASSSGLAGEETQYF. CDR3 nucleotide sequence: TGTGCCAGCAGTTCTGGACTAGCGGGGGAGGAGACCCAGTACTTC.

This clone has only one observation. This chain uses TRBV5-6 with TRBJ2-1, with 7 bases aligning to TRBD2. Germline lookup yields CDR1 SGHDT and CDR2 YYEEEE. The CDR3 contains 16 residues. V dropped 0 bases and J dropped 6; count of bases not matched to a gene: 9. The chain's CDR3 is CASSLVGGVGSNEQFF. The CDR3 DNA is TGTGCCAGCAGCTTGGTGGGGGGGGTGGGGAGCAATGAGCAGTTCTTC.

The chain has TRBV7-8 and TRBJ2-5; D is ambiguous. The closer fit of TRBJ2-7 to the DNA end suggests the J call may be wrong. The CDR3 spans 16 residues. CDR1 SGHVS and CDR2 FQNEAQ come from the germline V gene. The CDR3 coding sequence is TGTGCCAGCAGCTTAGGCGTTCTGGGTTCATCAGACGAGCAGTACTTC. Encoded protein: CASSLGVLGSSDEQYF.

The V gene is TRBV19, the J gene TRBJ1-3; the D is unclear. The CDR3 extends over 12 amino acids. Trimming left V 9 bases short and J 3 bases short, with 9 bases between. The germline CDR1 and CDR2 sequences are LNHDA and SQIVND (reference sequence). DNA of the CDR3: TGTGCCAGCGGACTCCTTGGAAACACCATATATTTT. Translated, it gives CASGLLGNTIYF.

This clone was detected only once. The J gene is TRBJ1-1, the V gene TRBV6-5; D might be TRBD1 (5 bases). Germline V gene lookup returns CDR1 MNHEY and CDR2 SVGAGI. The CDR3 runs 15 residues. Deletions cut 5 bases from V and 5 bases from J, with 18 bases between. DNA of the CDR3: TGTGCCAGCAGTCCCCTCCAGGGAAGTGGAACTGAAGCTTTCTTT. It yields the protein CASSPLQGSGTEAFF.

The chain combines TRBV7-3 with TRBJ2-6, with D maybe TRBD2 (6 bases). The V end was cut by 0 bases, the J end by 1 base, with 13 bases between. The length of the CDR3 is 18 residues. CDR1 SGHTA and CDR2 FQGTGA come from the germline V gene. CDR3 residues: CASSLTFRAGSGANVLTF. In nucleotides, the CDR3 is TGTGCCAGCAGCTTAACGTTTAGGGCGGGGTCTGGGGCCAACGTCCTGACTTTC.

This clone has just one count. The V call is TRBV20-1, the J call TRBJ2-3; D is unresolved. The germline V and J ends were trimmed by 7 bases and 2 bases, with 7 bases remaining between them. Germline values: CDR1 DFQATT, CDR2 SNEGSKA (reference sequence). The CDR3 is 11 residues long. CDR3: CSVEHTDTQYF. CDR3 sequence (DNA): TGCAGTGTCGAGCACACAGATACGCAGTATTTT.

This clone is a singleton in its sample. The gene calls are TRBV7-2 and TRBJ2-3; TRBD2 agrees at 7 bases. Germline trimming cut 5 bases from V and 7 bases from J; bases unmatched to any gene: 15. The CDR3 consists of 16 residues. From germline, CDR1 is SGHTA and CDR2 FQGNSA. CDR3 protein: CASSPGGSGDGNTQYF. The CDR3 coding sequence is TGTGCCAGCAGCCCCGGGGGGAGCGGGGATGGGAATACGCAGTATTTT.

The chain links TRBV6-6 to TRBJ2-7; no clear D. This CDR3 is 13 amino acids long. Trimming took off 11 bases at V and 0 bases at J, with 14 bases between the two ends. In germline, CDR1 is MNHNY, CDR2 SVGAGI (reference sequence). CDR3 region: CAANPQSSYEQYF. CDR3 coding DNA: TGTGCCGCCAACCCACAGAGCTCCTACGAGCAGTACTTC.